This TCR beta chain appears in the sequencing data of a study of Ad26.COV2.S vaccination and SARS-CoV-2 variants (dated by TCRdb to about 2021). For the wider study: Vaccine-arm donors came from COV1001, a multicentre, randomized, double-blind, placebo-controlled phase I-IIa trial of Ad26.COV2.S in healthy adults. A total of 32 samples were included in the TCR-sequenced set, comprising roughly 19 Ad26.COV2.S vaccine recipients, 5 placebo recipients and 8 SARS-CoV-2 convalescent individuals. TCRbeta repertoire sequencing was used to assess the specificity and breadth of SARS-CoV-2-reactive T cell receptors after Ad26.COV2.S vaccination. Ad26.COV2.S was administered intramuscularly at a dose of 5x10^10 or 1x10^11 viral particles, either as one shot or as two shots given 56 days apart. Blinding of investigators to trial group allocation was maintained during experiments and outcome assessment. Trial participants were randomized into five groups of five: low-dose or high-dose Ad26.COV2.S given once or twice, or placebo on both occasions. The paper as a whole reports these results and caveats: Vaccine and placebo recipients had comparable non-spike TCR breadth, which fits with the vaccine containing only spike. After vaccination, spike-specific CD8+ and CD4+ T cell responses were reported to show substantial breadth. Ad26.COV2.S recipients had higher spike-specific TCR breadth than placebo recipients (P = 0.0014). The study was not powered for comparison of responses between vaccine doses or regimens. The authors noted that the TCR breadth and depth analyses may have underestimated total T cell responses.

The immunoSEQ Assay was the method used to sequence TCRbeta CDR3 regions. After extraction, genomic DNA underwent amplification by bias-controlled multiplex PCR, followed by high-throughput sequencing. The published analysis was carried out like this. To quantify the absolute abundance of every unique TCRbeta CDR3 region, sequences were collapsed and filtered. T cell fraction was estimated by normalizing TCRbeta template counts to usable DNA, which was measured by amplifying reference genes present in all nucleated cells. Repertoire TCRs were annotated as SARS-CoV-2-specific by exact matching of V gene, CDR3 amino acid sequence and J gene to a known reactive TCR set. The reference SARS-CoV-2 TCR set came from MIRA and was filtered for enrichment in COVID-19-positive ImmuneCODE repertoires, removing public or cross-reactive TCRs. Based on the MIRA antigens, annotated TCRs were further analysed at the level of specific ORF or position within ORF. Depth was the summed frequency of annotated unique rearrangements, while breadth was defined as annotated unique rearrangements over total unique productive rearrangements. Group comparisons of TCR breadth used two-sided Wilcoxon rank-sum tests. TCRdb carries this immuneACCESS record with in-frame sequences only. Its versions omit some clonotypes, under half of them owing to an unresolved V gene in the studies checked, with the rest unexplained. Clone size and the V and J calls come from that table; the DNA yielded D and trimming. This sample holds more than 400,000 clones; around 92% were observed only once. The ten largest clones capture around 1.7% of the sample.

The germline V gene provides CDR1 SGDLS and CDR2 YYNGEE. Counted from cysteine to phenylalanine, this CDR3 has 15 amino acids. Only the CDR3 DNA is retained, 45 bases long and in frame from the first base. Cut back by 4 bases and 2 bases, the V and J ends lie 15 bases apart. As regards this clone: No cognate antigen has been identified for it. No much larger clone is present one base from it, and per-base qualities are unavailable.

What the treatment or condition label conveys for this sample: roughly 20 received Ad26.COV2.S at low or high dose, single or two shots; 5 received placebo; per-sample allocation not given. For vaccine and placebo recipients, repertoires were sequenced using samples collected on day 63 after the first injection. In Cohort 1b, 25 adults aged 18-55 years were enrolled at a single site in Boston, USA, between 29 July and 7 August 2020. Ad26.COV2.S was a replication-incompetent adenovirus type 26 vector expressing a prefusion-stabilized SARS-CoV-2 spike protein from the original Wuhan strain. Recombination connected TRBV9 to TRBJ1-2; possibly the D gene is TRBD1, per 5 matching bases. The sample here was peripheral blood, taken in a trial of Ad26.COV2.S vaccine versus placebo. This clonotype was obtained from a person aged 18 to 65 who received the Ad26.COV2.S COVID-19 vaccine or a placebo. DNA sequence: TGTGCCAGCAGCTCCCTCCCGGGACGGAACTATGGCTACACCTTC. It encodes CASSSLPGRNYGYTF.